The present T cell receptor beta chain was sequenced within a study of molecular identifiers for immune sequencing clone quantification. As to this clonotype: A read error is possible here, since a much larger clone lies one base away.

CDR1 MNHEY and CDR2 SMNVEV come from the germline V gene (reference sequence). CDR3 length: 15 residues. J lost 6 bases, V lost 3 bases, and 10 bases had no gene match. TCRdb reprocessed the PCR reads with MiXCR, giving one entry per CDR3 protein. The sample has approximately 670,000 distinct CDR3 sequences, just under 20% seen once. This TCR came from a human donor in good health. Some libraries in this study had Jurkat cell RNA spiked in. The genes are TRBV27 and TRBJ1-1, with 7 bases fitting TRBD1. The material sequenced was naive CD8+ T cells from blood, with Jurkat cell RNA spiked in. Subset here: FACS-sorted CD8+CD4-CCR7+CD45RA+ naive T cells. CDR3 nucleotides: TGTGCCAGCAGTTTGCGGGACGGGGGGACAGCTGAAGCTTTCTTT. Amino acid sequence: CASSLRDGGTAEAFF.